This entry is about one TCR beta chain. This clonotype was seen only a few times. This clone's antigen is unknown. No much larger clone exists at a distance of one base, and base qualities are not known. For CDR1 and CDR2, the germline V gene (reference sequence) lists DFQATT and SNEGSKA. The germline ends are 16 bases apart after V is trimmed by 0 bases and J by 6 bases. The CDR3 contains 15 residues, cysteine and phenylalanine counted. CDR3 DNA only is kept here, 45 bases in frame from base 1. This sample was included in a study of T-cell reconstitution after alpha-beta-depleted transplantation in children (dated by TCRdb to about 2016). With respect to the entire study: Using TCR repertoire profiling, the study quantitatively followed how T-cell immune reconstitution unfolded in children after TCRalphabeta/CD19-depleted allogeneic hematopoietic cell transplantation.

The library came from PCR. The instrument given in TCRdb is Illumina HiSeq 2500. Molecular barcoding was employed in the preparation of TCR libraries, with unique molecular identifiers being used to normalize TCRbeta repertoire quantification. TCRdb passed the public sequencing reads through fastp at Q25 and MiXCR, retaining productive beta sequences. One record per CDR3 amino acid sequence lists the most common genes and DNA. This sample holds 250,000 to 300,000 distinct CDR3 sequences; almost 10% were observed only once. In total, the top ten clones hold roughly a tenth of the sample. Recombination joined TRBV20-1 with TRBJ2-3; a tentative D call is TRBD2 (5 bases match). The receptor was isolated from a human donor who donated a stem cell graft to a child with SCID. The sample here was PBMCs from the stem cell graft donor, taken from the stem cell graft. The DNA sequence reads TGCAGTGCTAGAGATGAGGGCAGGAATACCGATACGCAGTATTTT. Its product reads: CSARDEGRNTDTQYF.